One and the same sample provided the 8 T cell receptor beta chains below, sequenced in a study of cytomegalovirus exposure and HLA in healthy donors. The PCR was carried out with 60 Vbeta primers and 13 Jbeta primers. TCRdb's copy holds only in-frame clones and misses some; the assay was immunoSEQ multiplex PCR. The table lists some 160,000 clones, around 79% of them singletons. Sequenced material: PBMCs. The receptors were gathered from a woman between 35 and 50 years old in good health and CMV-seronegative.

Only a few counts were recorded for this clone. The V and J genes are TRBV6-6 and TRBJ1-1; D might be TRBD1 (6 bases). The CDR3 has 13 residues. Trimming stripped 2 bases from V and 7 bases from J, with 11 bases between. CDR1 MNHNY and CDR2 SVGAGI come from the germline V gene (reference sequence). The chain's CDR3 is CASSYGGSSEAFF. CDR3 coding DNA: TGTGCCAGCAGTTACGGGGGCTCAAGTGAAGCTTTCTTT.

CDR3 nucleotides: TGCGCCAGCAGCCAAGGTTCTAGCGGCCAACAAGAGACCCAGTACTTC. This codes for CASSQGSSGQQETQYF. The rearrangement links TRBV4-1 to TRBJ2-5, with 7 bases that match TRBD2. The germline V gene encodes CDR1 MGHRA and CDR2 YSYEKL. V was pared by 1 base and J by 2 bases, with 7 bases of the junction left unmatched. This CDR3 has 16 residues.

The DNA of the CDR3 is TGTGCCAGCAGCTCGAGGAGGTTTTTCGGGACTGAAGCTTTCTTT. Amino acid sequence: CASSSRRFFGTEAFF. This chain connects TRBV7-8 to TRBJ1-1; D not certain. The CDR3 spans 15 residues. V was cut by 4 bases and J by 5 bases, with 17 bases left in between. Per germline, CDR1 SGHVS and CDR2 FQNEAQ.

CDR3: CASSVDGRMDSSYTF. CDR3 bases: TGTGCCAGCAGCGTAGATGGTCGGATGGACAGCTCCTACACCTTC. The chain uses TRBV9 and TRBJ1-2; perhaps TRBD1 as D (6 bases). V dropped 0 bases and J dropped 10 bases, with 19 bases sitting between them. Germline V gives CDR1 SGDLS, CDR2 YYNGEE. The CDR3 is 15 residues long.

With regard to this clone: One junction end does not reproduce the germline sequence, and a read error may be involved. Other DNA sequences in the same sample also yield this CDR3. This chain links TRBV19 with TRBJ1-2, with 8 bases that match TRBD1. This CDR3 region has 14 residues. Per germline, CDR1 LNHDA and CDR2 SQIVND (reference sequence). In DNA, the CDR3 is TGTGCCAGTAGTATACGGGACAGGCTGTATGGTTACACCTTC. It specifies CASSIRDRLYGYTF.

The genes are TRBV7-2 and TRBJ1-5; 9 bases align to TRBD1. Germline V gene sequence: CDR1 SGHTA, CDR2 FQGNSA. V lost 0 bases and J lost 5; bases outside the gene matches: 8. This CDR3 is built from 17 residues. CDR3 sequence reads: CASSLAPSGTGYQPQHF. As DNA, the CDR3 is TGTGCCAGCAGCTTAGCGCCTAGTGGGACAGGGTATCAGCCCCAGCATTTT.

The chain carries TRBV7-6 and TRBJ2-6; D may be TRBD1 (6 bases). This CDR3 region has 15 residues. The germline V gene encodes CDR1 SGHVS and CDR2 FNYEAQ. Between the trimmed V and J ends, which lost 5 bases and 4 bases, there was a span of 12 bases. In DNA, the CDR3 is TGTGCCAGCAGCACACAGGGTCACGGGGCCAACGTCCTGACTTTC. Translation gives CASSTQGHGANVLTF.

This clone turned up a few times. CDR3 sequence reads: CASSLDRGDEKLFF. The CDR3 region has the DNA TGTGCCAGCAGTTTGGACAGGGGGGATGAAAAACTGTTTTTT. The V and J genes are TRBV2 and TRBJ1-4; TRBD1 agrees at 10 bases. The V and J ends lost 5 bases and 6 bases, in that order; junction bases with no gene match: 3. CDR1 is SNHLY, CDR2 FYNNEI, per germline. This CDR3 contains 14 residues.